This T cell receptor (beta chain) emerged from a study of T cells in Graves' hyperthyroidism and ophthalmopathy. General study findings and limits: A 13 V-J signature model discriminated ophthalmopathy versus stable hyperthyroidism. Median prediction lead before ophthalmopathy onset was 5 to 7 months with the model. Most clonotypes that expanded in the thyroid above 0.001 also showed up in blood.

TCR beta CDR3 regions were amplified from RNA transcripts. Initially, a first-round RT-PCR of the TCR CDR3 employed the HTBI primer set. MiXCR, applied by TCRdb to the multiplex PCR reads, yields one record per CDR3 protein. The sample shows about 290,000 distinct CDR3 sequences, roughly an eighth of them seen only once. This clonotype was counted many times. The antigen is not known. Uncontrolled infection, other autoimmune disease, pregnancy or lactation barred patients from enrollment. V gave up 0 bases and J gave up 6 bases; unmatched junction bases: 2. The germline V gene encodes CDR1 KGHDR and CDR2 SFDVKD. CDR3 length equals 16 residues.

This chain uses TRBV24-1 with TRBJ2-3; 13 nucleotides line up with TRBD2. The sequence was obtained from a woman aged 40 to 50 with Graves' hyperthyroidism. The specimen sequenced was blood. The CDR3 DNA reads TGTGCCACCAGTGATTTGACTAGCGGGAGGGGGGATACGCAGTATTTT. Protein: CATSDLTSGRGDTQYF.